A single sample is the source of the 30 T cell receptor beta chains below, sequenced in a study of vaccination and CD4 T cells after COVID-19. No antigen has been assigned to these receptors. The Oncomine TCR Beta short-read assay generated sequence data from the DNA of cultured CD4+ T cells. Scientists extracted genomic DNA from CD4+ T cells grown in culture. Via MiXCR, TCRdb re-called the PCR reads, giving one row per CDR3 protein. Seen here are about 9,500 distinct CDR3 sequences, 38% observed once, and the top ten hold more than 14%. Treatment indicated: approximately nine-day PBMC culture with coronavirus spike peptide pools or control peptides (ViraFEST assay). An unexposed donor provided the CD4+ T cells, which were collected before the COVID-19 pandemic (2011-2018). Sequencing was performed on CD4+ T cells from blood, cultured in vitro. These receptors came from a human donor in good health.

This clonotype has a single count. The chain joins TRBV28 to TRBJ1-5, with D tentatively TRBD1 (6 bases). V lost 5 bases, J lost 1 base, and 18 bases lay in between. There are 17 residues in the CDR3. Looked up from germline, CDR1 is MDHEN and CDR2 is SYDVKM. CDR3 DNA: TGTGCCAGCAGTCCCCCCAGGGGAGGGGTCAGCAATCAGCCCCAGCATTTT. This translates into CASSPPRGGVSNQPQHF.

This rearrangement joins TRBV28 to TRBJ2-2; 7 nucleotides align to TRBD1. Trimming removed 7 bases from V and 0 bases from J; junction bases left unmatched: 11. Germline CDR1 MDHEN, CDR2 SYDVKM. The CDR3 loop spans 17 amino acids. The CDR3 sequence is CASTSLWDRTNTGELFF. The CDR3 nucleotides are TGTGCCAGCACCTCATTATGGGACAGAACGAACACCGGGGAGCTGTTTTTT. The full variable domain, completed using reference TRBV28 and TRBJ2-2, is DVKVTQSSRYLVKRTGEKVFLECVQDMDHENMFWYRQDPGLGLRLIYFSYDVKMKEKGDIPEGYSVSREKKERFSLILESASTNQTSMYLCASTSLWDRTNTGELFFGEGSRLTVL.

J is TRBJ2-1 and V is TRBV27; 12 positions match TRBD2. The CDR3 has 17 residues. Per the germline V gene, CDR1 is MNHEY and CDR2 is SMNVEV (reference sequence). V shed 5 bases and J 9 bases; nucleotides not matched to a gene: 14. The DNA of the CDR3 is TGTGCCAGCAGTCCTCAGGCAACTAGCGGGAGGAGGGGTGAGCAGTTCTTC. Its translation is CASSPQATSGRRGEQFF.

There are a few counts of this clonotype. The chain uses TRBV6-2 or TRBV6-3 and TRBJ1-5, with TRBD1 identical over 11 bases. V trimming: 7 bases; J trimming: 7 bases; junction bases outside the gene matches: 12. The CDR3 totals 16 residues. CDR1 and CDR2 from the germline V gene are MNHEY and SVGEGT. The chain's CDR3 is CASKFTGQGDGQPQHF. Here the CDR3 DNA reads TGTGCCAGCAAATTCACGGGACAGGGGGATGGCCAGCCCCAGCATTTT.

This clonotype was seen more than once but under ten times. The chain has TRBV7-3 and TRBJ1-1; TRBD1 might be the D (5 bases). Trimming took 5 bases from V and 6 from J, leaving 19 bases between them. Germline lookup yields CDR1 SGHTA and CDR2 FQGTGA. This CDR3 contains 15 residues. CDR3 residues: CASSPGDPTIAEAFF. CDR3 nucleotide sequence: TGTGCCAGCAGCCCGGGGGACCCTACTATCGCTGAAGCTTTCTTT.

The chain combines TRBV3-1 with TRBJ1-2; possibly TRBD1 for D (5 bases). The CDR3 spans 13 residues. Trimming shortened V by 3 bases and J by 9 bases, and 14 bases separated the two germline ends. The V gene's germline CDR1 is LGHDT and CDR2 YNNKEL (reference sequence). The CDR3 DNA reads TGTGCCAGCAGCCAGAGGGGCGCCGACCGCTACACCTTC. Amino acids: CASSQRGADRYTF.

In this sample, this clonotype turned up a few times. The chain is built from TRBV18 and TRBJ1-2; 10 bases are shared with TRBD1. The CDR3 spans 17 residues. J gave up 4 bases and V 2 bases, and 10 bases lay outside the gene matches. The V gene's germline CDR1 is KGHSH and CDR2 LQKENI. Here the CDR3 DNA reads TGTGCCAGCTCACCAGGGGGACAGGGGAGCCAAGGCTATGGCTACACCTTC. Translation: CASSPGGQGSQGYGYTF. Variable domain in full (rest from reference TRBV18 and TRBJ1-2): NAGVMQNPRHLVRRRGQEARLRCSPMKGHSHVYWYRQLPEEGLKFMVYLQKENIIDESGMPKERFSAEFPKEGPSILRIQQVVRGDSAAYFCASSPGGQGSQGYGYTFGSGTRLTVV.

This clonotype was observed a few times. The DNA for the CDR3 is TGTGCCAGCAGCTTATACCCGGGACTAGCGGGAGTAGAGACCCAGTACTTC. Protein product: CASSLYPGLAGVETQYF. This chain connects TRBV7-2 to TRBJ2-5; TRBD2 agrees at 14 bases. There are 17 residues in the CDR3. V gave up 2 bases and J gave up 4 bases; unmatched junction bases: 6. CDR1 is SGHTA, CDR2 FQGNSA, per germline.

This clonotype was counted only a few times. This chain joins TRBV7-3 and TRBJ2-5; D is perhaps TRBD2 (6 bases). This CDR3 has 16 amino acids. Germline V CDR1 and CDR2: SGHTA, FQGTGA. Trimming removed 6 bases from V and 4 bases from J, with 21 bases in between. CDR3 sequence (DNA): TGTGCCAGCAGACCAGCGGGCGAGGGTCCCGGAGAGACCCAGTACTTC. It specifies CASRPAGEGPGETQYF.

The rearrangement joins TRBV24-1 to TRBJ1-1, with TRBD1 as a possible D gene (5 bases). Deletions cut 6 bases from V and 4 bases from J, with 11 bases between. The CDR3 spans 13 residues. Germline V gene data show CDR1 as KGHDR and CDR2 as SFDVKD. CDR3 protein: CATSTNRGTEAFF. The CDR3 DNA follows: TGTGCCACCAGTACTAATAGGGGCACTGAAGCTTTCTTT.

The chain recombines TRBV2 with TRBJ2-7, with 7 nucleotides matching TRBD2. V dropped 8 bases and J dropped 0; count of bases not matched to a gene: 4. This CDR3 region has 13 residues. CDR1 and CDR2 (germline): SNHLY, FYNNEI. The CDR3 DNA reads TGTGCCAGCTGGGAGGGGACCTCCTACGAGCAGTACTTC. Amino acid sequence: CASWEGTSYEQYF.

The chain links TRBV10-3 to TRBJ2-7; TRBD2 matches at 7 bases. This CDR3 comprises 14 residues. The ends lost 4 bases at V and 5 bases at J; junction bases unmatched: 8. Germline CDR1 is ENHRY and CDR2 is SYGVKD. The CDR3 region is CAISARTREDEQYF. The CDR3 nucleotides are TGTGCCATCAGTGCGCGGACTAGGGAGGACGAGCAGTACTTC.

CDR3 in amino acids: CASSDYRAPFLGPDQETQYF. In DNA form, the CDR3 reads TGTGCCAGTAGCGACTACCGGGCCCCTTTTTTAGGCCCGGACCAAGAGACCCAGTACTTC. This sequence joins TRBV19 and TRBJ2-5; possibly TRBD2 for D (5 bases). Deletions cut 6 bases from V and 0 bases from J, with 29 bases between. From germline, CDR1 is LNHDA and CDR2 SQIVND (reference sequence). This CDR3 spans 20 amino acids.

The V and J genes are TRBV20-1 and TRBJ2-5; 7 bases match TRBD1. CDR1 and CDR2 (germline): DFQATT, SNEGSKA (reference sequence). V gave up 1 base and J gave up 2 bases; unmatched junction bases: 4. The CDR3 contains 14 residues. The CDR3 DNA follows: TGCAGTGCTAGAGGACAGGGACCTCAAGAGACCCAGTACTTC. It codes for CSARGQGPQETQYF.

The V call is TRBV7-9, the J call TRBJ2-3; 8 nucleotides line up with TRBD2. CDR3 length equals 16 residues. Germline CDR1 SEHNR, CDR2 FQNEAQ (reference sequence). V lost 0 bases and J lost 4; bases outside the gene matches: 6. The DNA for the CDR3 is TGTGCCAGCAGCTTAGCTAGCGGGATTAGGTCAGATACGCAGTATTTT. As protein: CASSLASGIRSDTQYF.

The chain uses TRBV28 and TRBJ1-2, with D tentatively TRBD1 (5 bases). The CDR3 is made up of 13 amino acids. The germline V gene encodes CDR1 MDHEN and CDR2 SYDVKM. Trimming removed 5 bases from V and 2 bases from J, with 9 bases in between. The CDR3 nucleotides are TGTGCCAGCAGTCGGGACGGGAACTATGGCTACACCTTC. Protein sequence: CASSRDGNYGYTF.

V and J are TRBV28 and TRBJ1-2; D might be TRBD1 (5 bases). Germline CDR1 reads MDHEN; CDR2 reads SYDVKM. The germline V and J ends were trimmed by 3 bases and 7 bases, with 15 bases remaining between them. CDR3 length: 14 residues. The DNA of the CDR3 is TGTGCCAGCAGTTTGGGGTCGGGGCTCAGTGGCTACACCTTC. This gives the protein CASSLGSGLSGYTF.

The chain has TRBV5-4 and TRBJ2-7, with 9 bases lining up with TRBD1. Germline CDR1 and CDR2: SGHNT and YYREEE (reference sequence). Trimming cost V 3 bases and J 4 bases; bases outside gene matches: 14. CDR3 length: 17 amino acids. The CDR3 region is CASSYNQGQGNGYEQYF. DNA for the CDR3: TGTGCCAGCAGCTATAATCAAGGACAGGGGAATGGGTACGAGCAGTACTTC.

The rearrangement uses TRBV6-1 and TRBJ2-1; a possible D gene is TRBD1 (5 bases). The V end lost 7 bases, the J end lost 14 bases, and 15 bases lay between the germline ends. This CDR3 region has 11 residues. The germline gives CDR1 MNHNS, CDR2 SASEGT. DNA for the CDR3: TGTGCCAGCATGAAGGGGAATTCTAAGTTCTTC. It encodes CASMKGNSKFF.

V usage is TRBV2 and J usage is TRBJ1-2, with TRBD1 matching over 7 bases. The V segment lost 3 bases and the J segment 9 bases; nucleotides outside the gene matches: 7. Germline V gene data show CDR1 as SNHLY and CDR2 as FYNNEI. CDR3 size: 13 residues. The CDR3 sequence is CASSDARGYSYTF. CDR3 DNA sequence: TGTGCCAGCAGTGACGCCAGGGGGTACAGCTACACCTTC. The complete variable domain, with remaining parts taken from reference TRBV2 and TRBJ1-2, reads EPEVTQTPSHQVTQMGQEVILRCVPISNHLYFYWYRQILGQKVEFLVSFYNNEISEKSEIFDDQFSVERPDGSNFTLKIRSTKLEDSAMYFCASSDARGYSYTFGSGTRLTVV.

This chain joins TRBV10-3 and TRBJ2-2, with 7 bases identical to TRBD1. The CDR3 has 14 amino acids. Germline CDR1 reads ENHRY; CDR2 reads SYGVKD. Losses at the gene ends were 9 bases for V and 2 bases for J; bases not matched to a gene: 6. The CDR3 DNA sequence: TGTGCCATTAAGGGACAGTTAAACACCGGGGAGCTGTTTTTT. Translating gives CAIKGQLNTGELFF.

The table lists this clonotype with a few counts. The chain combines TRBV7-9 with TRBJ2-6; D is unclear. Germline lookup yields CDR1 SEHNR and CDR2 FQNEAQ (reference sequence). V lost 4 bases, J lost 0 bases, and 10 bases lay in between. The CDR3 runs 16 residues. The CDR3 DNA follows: TGTGCCAGCAGCTCCCGTTCGAACTCTGGGGCCAACGTCCTGACTTTC. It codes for CASSSRSNSGANVLTF.

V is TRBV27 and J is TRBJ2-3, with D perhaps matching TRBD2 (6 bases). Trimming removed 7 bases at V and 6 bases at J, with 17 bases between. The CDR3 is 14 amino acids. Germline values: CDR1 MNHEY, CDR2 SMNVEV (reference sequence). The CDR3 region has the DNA TGTGCCAGCAATCCGGGAGTGGTTCCGGATACGCAGTATTTT. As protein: CASNPGVVPDTQYF.

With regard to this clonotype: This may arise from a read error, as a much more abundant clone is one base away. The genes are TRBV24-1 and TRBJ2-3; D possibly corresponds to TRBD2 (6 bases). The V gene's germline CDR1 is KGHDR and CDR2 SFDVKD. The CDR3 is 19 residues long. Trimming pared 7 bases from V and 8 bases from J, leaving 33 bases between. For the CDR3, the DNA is TGTGCCACCAGCCATGGACTCCTTAGCGGCCCCGTGGGTCGGGGTACGCAGTATTTT. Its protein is CATSHGLLSGPVGRGTQYF.

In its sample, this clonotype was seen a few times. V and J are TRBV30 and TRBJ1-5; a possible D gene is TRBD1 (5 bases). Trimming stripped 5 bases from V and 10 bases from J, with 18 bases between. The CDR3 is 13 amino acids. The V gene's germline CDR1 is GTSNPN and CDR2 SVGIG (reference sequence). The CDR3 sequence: CAWAPLLGEPQHF. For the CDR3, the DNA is TGTGCCTGGGCCCCCCTATTGGGGGAACCCCAGCATTTT.

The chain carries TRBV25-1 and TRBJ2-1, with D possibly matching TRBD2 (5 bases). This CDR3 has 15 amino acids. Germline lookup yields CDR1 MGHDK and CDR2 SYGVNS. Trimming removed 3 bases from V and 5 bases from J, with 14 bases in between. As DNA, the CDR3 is TGTGCCAGCAGTGATTTGGCGAGACTAAACAATGAGCAGTTCTTC. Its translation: CASSDLARLNNEQFF.

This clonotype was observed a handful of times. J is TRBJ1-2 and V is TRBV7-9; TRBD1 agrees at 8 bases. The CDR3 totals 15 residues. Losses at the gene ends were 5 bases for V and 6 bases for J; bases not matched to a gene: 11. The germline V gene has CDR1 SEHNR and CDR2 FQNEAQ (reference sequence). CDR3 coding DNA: TGTGCCAGCAGCCAGGGACAGGACTTTTGGGATGGCTACACCTTC. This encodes CASSQGQDFWDGYTF.

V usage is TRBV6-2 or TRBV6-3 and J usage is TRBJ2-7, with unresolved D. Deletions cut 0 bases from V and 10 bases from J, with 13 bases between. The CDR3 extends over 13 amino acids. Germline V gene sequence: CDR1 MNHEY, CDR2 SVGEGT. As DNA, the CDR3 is TGTGCCAGCAGTTACTCATCAGCCGTCGGACAGTACTTC. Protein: CASSYSSAVGQYF.

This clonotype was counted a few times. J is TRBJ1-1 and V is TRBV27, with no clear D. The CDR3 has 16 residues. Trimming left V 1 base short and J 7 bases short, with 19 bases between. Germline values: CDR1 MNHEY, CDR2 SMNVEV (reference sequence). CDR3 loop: CASSLWSGQKASEAFF. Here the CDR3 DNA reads TGTGCCAGCAGTTTATGGTCGGGTCAAAAGGCAAGTGAAGCTTTCTTT.

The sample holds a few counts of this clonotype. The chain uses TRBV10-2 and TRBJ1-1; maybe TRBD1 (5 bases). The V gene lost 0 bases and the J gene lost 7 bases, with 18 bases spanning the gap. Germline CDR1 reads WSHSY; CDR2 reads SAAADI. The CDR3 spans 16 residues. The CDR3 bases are TGCGCCAGCAGTGAGTCCTTGTGGAGGGGAAAGATTGAAGCTTTCTTT. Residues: CASSESLWRGKIEAFF.